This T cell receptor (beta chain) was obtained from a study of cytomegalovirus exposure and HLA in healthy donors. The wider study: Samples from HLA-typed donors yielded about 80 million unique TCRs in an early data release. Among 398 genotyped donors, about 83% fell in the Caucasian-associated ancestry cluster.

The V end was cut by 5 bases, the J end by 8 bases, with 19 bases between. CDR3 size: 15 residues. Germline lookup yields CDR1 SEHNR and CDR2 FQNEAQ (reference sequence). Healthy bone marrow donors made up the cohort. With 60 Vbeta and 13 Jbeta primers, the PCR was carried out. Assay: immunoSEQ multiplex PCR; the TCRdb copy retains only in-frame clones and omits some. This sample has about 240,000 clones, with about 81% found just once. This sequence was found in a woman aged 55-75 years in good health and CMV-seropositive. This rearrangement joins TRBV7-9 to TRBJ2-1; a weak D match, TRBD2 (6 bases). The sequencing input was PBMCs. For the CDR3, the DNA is TGTGCCAGCAGCCCAACCGGGAGTACGGGTGATGAGCAGTTCTTC. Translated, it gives CASSPTGSTGDEQFF.